These 20 T cell receptor beta chains came from one sample sequenced in a study of regulatory T cells in long-lasting Graves disease. The TCR beta library used iRepertoire HTBI primers with Arm-PCR amplification of CDR3. TCRdb re-called the multiplex PCR reads with MiXCR, one entry per CDR3 protein. The table has hundreds of thousands of distinct CDR3 sequences, approximately 15% seen once. Specified time point: newly diagnosed GD, antithyroid drugs for less than 3 months. PBMC RNA was the source of the TCR library. The same specimen was also included in a second study, on T cells in Graves' hyperthyroidism and ophthalmopathy.

Sequences were derived from peripheral blood mononuclear cells (PBMCs), sampled at new diagnosis, from a patient treated with antithyroid drugs. These receptors were taken from a man younger than 40 with Graves disease.

This clonotype has ten or more counts. The chain uses TRBV11-2 and TRBJ1-6; D ambiguous. Germline V gives CDR1 SGHAT, CDR2 FQNNGV. The CDR3 contains 13 residues. Trimming pared 8 bases from V and 7 bases from J, leaving 12 bases between. The chain's CDR3 is CASPSLGNSPLHF. DNA of the CDR3: TGTGCCAGCCCTTCTCTGGGGAATTCACCCCTCCACTTT.

This clonotype was observed a handful of times. V usage is TRBV5-1 and J usage is TRBJ1-4; TRBD1 is a possible D gene (6 bases). CDR1 and CDR2 from the germline V gene are SGHRS and YFSETQ. The CDR3 is made up of 13 amino acids. Trimming left V 6 bases short and J 7 bases short, with 13 bases between. The CDR3 loop is CASNPGAGEKLFF. As DNA, the CDR3 is TGCGCCAGCAACCCGGGGGCGGGTGAAAAACTGTTTTTT.

In this sample, this clonotype turned up once. Since a much larger clone is just one base distant, this may be a read error. V is TRBV2 and J is TRBJ1-2; D is ambiguous. The V end was cut by 6 bases, the J end by 6 bases, with 11 bases between. The germline V gene encodes CDR1 SNHLY and CDR2 FYNNEI. The CDR3 is 12 amino acids. CDR3 DNA sequence: TGTGCCAGCAGACTGGGTCCGGATGGCTACACCTTC. Translating gives CASRLGPDGYTF. Full variable domain (missing parts from reference TRBV2 and TRBJ1-2): EPEVTQTPSHQVTQMGQEVILRCVPISNHLYFYWYRQILGQKVEFLVSFYNNEISEKSEIFDDQFSVERPDGSNFTLKIRSTKLEDSAMYFCASRLGPDGYTFGSGTRLTVV.

The table lists this clonotype with many counts. The chain links TRBV19 to TRBJ2-1; 8 bases fit TRBD1. With 5 bases clipped from V and 8 bases from J, the junction kept 11 bases outside the gene matches. There are 15 residues in the CDR3. Germline V gives CDR1 LNHDA, CDR2 SQIVND (reference sequence). The CDR3 region is CASSVSRPGGYEQFF. Here the CDR3 DNA reads TGTGCCAGTAGTGTCAGCCGACCAGGGGGCTATGAGCAGTTCTTC.

This clonotype was counted ten times or more. V gene TRBV12-3 or TRBV12-4 combines with J gene TRBJ2-4; 8 bases are a match to TRBD1. CDR3 length: 15 amino acids. V gave up 7 bases and J gave up 0 bases; unmatched junction bases: 5. CDR3 coding DNA: TGTGCCAGCACCCCAGACAGGGGAGCCAAAAACATTCAGTACTTC. Translation gives CASTPDRGAKNIQYF.

The J gene is TRBJ2-2, the V gene TRBV5-4; TRBD2 might be the D (6 bases). Trimming pared 0 bases from V and 4 bases from J, leaving 13 bases between. From germline, CDR1 is SGHNT and CDR2 YYREEE (reference sequence). The CDR3 length is 16 residues. The DNA of the CDR3 is TGTGCCAGCAGCTTGGTAGCAGGGACTGGCACCGGGGAGCTGTTTTTT. Translated, it gives CASSLVAGTGTGELFF.

This clonotype was recorded a few times. This sequence joins TRBV3-1 and TRBJ1-2, with no clear D. CDR3 length: 15 amino acids. Germline V gene data show CDR1 as LGHDT and CDR2 as YNNKEL (reference sequence). V was clipped by 3 bases and J by 0 bases, with 11 bases between them. The CDR3 sequence: CASSHRSATNYGYTF. CDR3 in DNA: TGTGCCAGCAGCCATAGGTCCGCAACTAACTATGGCTACACCTTC.

This clonotype appeared a few times. The chain couples TRBV19 to TRBJ2-7; D is unclear. The V gene lost 3 bases and the J gene lost 4 bases, with 10 bases spanning the gap. CDR1 is LNHDA and CDR2 is SQIVND in the germline V gene (reference sequence). The CDR3 consists of 13 residues. The DNA for the CDR3 is TGTGCCAGTAGTATTAAGGACCAGTACGAGCAGTACTTC. Encoded protein: CASSIKDQYEQYF. Full variable domain (outside the CDR3, taken from reference TRBV19 and TRBJ2-7): DGGITQSPKYLFRKEGQNVTLSCEQNLNHDAMYWYRQDPGQGLRLIYYSQIVNDFQKGDIAEGYSVSREKKESFPLTVTSAQKNPTAFYLCASSIKDQYEQYFGPGTRLTVT.

The chain recombines TRBV12-3 or TRBV12-4 with TRBJ1-3, with D uncertain. The CDR3 is made up of 16 amino acids. With 6 bases removed from V and 0 bases from J, the gap between germline ends came to 15 bases. CDR3 bases: TGTGCCAGCAGAACCGGACGGGTCCTCTCTGGAAACACCATATATTTT. Its protein product is CASRTGRVLSGNTIYF.

This chain uses TRBV12-3 or TRBV12-4 with TRBJ2-3; 9 nucleotides agree with TRBD2. This CDR3 spans 16 amino acids. The junction had 8 bases not matched to a gene; V was cut back by 2 bases and J by 5 bases. CDR3 protein: CASSLKVAGVGDTQYF. The CDR3 bases are TGTGCCAGCAGTTTAAAGGTAGCGGGAGTAGGAGATACGCAGTATTTT.

This clonotype was counted once. The chain combines TRBV11-3 with TRBJ2-1, with TRBD1 matching 8 bases. V lost 5 bases and J lost 4; bases outside the gene matches: 7. The CDR3 is 15 amino acids. The germline V gene encodes CDR1 SGHNT and CDR2 YENEEA. As DNA, the CDR3 is TGTGCCAGCAGCAAAAGTCAGGGGGCTTACAATGAGCAGTTCTTC. Translated: CASSKSQGAYNEQFF.

This clonotype has ten or more counts. The chain links TRBV6-1 to TRBJ2-1; weak D call: TRBD2 (6 bases). Germline V gene lookup returns CDR1 MNHNS and CDR2 SASEGT. The CDR3 spans 13 residues. V shed 6 bases and J shed 8 bases, with 14 bases lying between them. The CDR3 coding sequence is TGTGCCAGCAGAATGGGAGGTCTGGATGAGCAGTTCTTC. It yields the protein CASRMGGLDEQFF.

This clonotype was seen at least ten times. The rearrangement links TRBV18 to TRBJ2-1; D is ambiguous. The germline V and J ends were trimmed by 0 bases and 15 bases, with 12 bases remaining between them. The CDR3 is 12 residues long. CDR1 and CDR2 from the germline V gene are KGHSH and LQKENI. The CDR3 bases are TGTGCCAGCTCACCACCGGACCGACTGGCGTTCTTC. Its protein product is CASSPPDRLAFF.

V and J are TRBV7-6 and TRBJ2-1; 9 bases map to TRBD2. This CDR3 has 16 residues. The germline V gene encodes CDR1 SGHVS and CDR2 FNYEAQ. With 2 bases clipped from V and 7 bases from J, the junction kept 9 bases outside the gene matches. The CDR3 sequence is CASSLLGGRATNEQFF. As DNA, the CDR3 is TGTGCCAGCAGCTTATTGGGCGGGAGGGCCACTAATGAGCAGTTCTTC.

This sequence joins TRBV29-1 and TRBJ1-5; D ambiguous. Germline V gene lookup returns CDR1 SQVTM and CDR2 ANQGSEA. The CDR3 runs 12 residues. The V and J ends lost 6 bases and 1 base respectively, with 7 bases between them. The CDR3, as DNA: TGCAGCGTGCAGGAAAGCAATCAGCCCCAGCATTTT. It codes for CSVQESNQPQHF.

This clonotype occurred many times. V and J are TRBV7-9 and TRBJ1-2, with 9 bases lining up with TRBD1. From germline, CDR1 is SEHNR and CDR2 FQNEAQ (reference sequence). The CDR3 loop spans 15 amino acids. V trimming: 2 bases; J trimming: 8 bases; junction bases outside the gene matches: 9. CDR3 sequence reads: CASSLRTGDTLGYTF. DNA for the CDR3: TGTGCCAGCAGCTTACGGACAGGGGATACGTTAGGCTACACCTTC.

Remarks on this clonotype: A much larger clone lies one base from this, so it may be a read error. The chain couples TRBV11-2 to TRBJ1-4; 8 nucleotides agree with TRBD1. The CDR3 has 17 residues. Germline CDR1 is SGHAT and CDR2 is FQNNGV. J was trimmed by 6 bases and V by 8 bases; bases with no gene match: 17. CDR3 nucleotide sequence: TGTGCCAGCGGCTCGCTCTCGCTAAACAGGGGGGATGAAAAACTGTTTTTT. Protein: CASGSLSLNRGDEKLFF.

This sequence joins TRBV6-1 and TRBJ2-3; 9 nucleotides align to TRBD1. The CDR3 contains 14 residues. J lost 2 bases, V lost 11 bases, and 8 bases had no gene match. The germline gives CDR1 MNHNS, CDR2 SASEGT. The CDR3 DNA reads TGTGCCGGAGCCGGGACAGGGTTCACAGATACGCAGTATTTT. Residues: CAGAGTGFTDTQYF.

This clonotype has only a few counts. The chain recombines TRBV30 with TRBJ1-6; the match to TRBD1 covers 9 bases. Germline trimming cut 0 bases from V and 0 bases from J; bases unmatched to any gene: 12. CDR1 and CDR2 from the germline V gene are GTSNPN and SVGIG (reference sequence). The CDR3 consists of 20 residues. The CDR3: CAWSVQSGQGASSYNSPLHF. CDR3 bases: TGTGCCTGGAGTGTACAATCGGGACAGGGTGCCAGCTCCTATAATTCACCCCTCCACTTT.

The table lists this clonotype with a few counts. V is TRBV9 and J is TRBJ1-2; TRBD1 might be the D (6 bases). The CDR3 sequence is 16 residues long. Trimming took off 4 bases at V and 5 bases at J, with 21 bases between the two ends. In germline, CDR1 is SGDLS, CDR2 YYNGEE. The CDR3 region has the DNA TGTGCCAGCAGCCCCCAGGCAGGGGCCGTCGTTTATGGCTACACCTTC. This translates into CASSPQAGAVVYGYTF.